These T cell receptor beta chains were read from a single sample in a study of blood T cell repertoires in COVID-19. Repertoires were generated with immunoSEQ multiplex PCR, while TCRdb's copy carries only in-frame clones and drops some. The table shows a few hundred thousand clones, with approximately 84% occurring only once. What was sequenced was PBMCs or T cells enriched from blood (not recorded which). Source of these receptors: a woman in her 30s who had recovered from COVID-19. CDR3s include the opening cysteine and the closing phenylalanine or tryptophan.

V: TRBV10-2; J: TRBJ2-1; CDR3: CASSGQGAGNEQFF
V: TRBV2; J: TRBJ2-3; CDR3: CASRASGSVFGTDTQYF
V: TRBV10-1; J: TRBJ2-5; CDR3: CASRGEWVSETQYF
V: TRBV27; J: TRBJ1-1; CDR3: CASSWGPRTNTEAFF
V: TRBV9; J: TRBJ2-7; CDR3: CASSGGPRGSVGGQYF
V: TRBV5-4; J: TRBJ1-1; CDR3: CASSLLDSNTEAFF
V: TRBV28; J: TRBJ2-7; CDR3: CASSSSSYEQYF
V: TRBV24-1; J: TRBJ2-1; CDR3: CATSGMASGSNEQFF
V: TRBV3-1/TRBV3-2; J: TRBJ2-1; CDR3: CASSRGLAGELWQFF
V: TRBV19; J: TRBJ1-1; CDR3: CASNAGTTEAFF
V: TRBV7-3; J: TRBJ2-2; CDR3: CASSLTSGTGELFF
V: TRBV19; J: TRBJ2-7; CDR3: CASSIDRQAYEQYF
V: TRBV7-9; J: TRBJ2-2; CDR3: CASSLEAGETGELFF
V: TRBV2; J: TRBJ2-2; CDR3: CASSEFPILAGGELFF
V: TRBV6-9; J: TRBJ2-1; CDR3: CASSYLRESGDEQFF
V: TRBV5-1; J: TRBJ2-1; CDR3: CASSLRGLEAEQFF
V: TRBV4-2; J: TRBJ2-1; CDR3: CASSHSGKTYNEQFF
V: TRBV7-9; J: TRBJ2-7; CDR3: CASSMDDRGLGYEQYF
V: TRBV6-4; J: TRBJ1-1; CDR3: CASSPAGQPNTEAFF
V: TRBV5-1; J: TRBJ2-1; CDR3: CASSLGQVEQFF
V: TRBV5-1; J: TRBJ2-3; CDR3: CASSTELSSGGITDTQYF
V: TRBV19; J: TRBJ1-3; CDR3: CASSPGTAGNTIYF
V: TRBV27; J: TRBJ2-7; CDR3: CASSDRTGAYEQYF
V: TRBV12-3/TRBV12-4; J: TRBJ1-2; CDR3: CASSLRGQNGYTF
V: TRBV7-6; J: TRBJ1-6; CDR3: CASSPLPPSSSYNSPLHF
V: TRBV5-1; J: TRBJ2-5; CDR3: CASHGQGGETQYF
V: TRBV6-5; J: TRBJ2-7; CDR3: CASSLGTSADEQYF
V: TRBV21-1; J: TRBJ2-3; CDR3: CASTNQGPPYRTDTQYF
V: TRBV19; J: TRBJ1-5; CDR3: CASSYRGLGQPQHF
V: TRBV19; J: TRBJ1-4; CDR3: CASSILQGGDEKLFF
V: TRBV28; J: TRBJ2-3; CDR3: CASSRRGSGRLDTQYF
V: TRBV27; J: TRBJ2-2; CDR3: CASSTTGGTGELFF
V: TRBV18; J: TRBJ1-4; CDR3: CASAQDRGNEKLFF
V: TRBV29-1; J: TRBJ2-5; CDR3: CSVEDGQKETQYF
V: TRBV10-3; J: TRBJ2-7; CDR3: CAISEYEGVGEQYF
V: TRBV6-5; J: TRBJ1-2; CDR3: CASSSTDRGGYTF
V: TRBV19; J: TRBJ1-4; CDR3: CASSPQGAGEKLFF
V: TRBV27; J: TRBJ1-5; CDR3: CASSYGQGQGPQHF